The present T cell receptor beta chain was sequenced within a study of blood T cell repertoires in COVID-19. About the study: Acute and convalescent COVID-19 samples came from the United States, Italy and Spain.

The CDR3 runs to 15 residues. The germline V gene has CDR1 SGHVS and CDR2 FNYEAQ. Trimming pared 5 bases from V and 1 base from J, leaving 13 bases between. The age range of participants was 18 to 89 years, with residence in about two dozen US areas. Recovered status applied to Cohort 3 donors who had two consecutive negative PCRs. It also applied to those with clearance or with symptom resolution. Using immunoSEQ multiplex PCR, the repertoire was profiled, and TCRdb retains in-frame clones only, with some absent. The sample includes roughly 300,000 clones, 85% to 90% of them seen just once. V gene TRBV7-6 combines with J gene TRBJ2-3; possibly TRBD2 for D (6 bases). The origin of this receptor is a man aged 25-40 years who had recovered from COVID-19. The sample comprised PBMCs or T cells enriched from blood (not recorded which). The CDR3 loop is CASSRGASGTDTQYF. Here the CDR3 DNA reads TGTGCCAGCAGCCGAGGGGCTAGCGGCACAGATACGCAGTATTTT.